A selection of T cell receptor beta chains follows, all from one sample in a study of cytomegalovirus exposure and HLA in healthy donors. Sequencing was performed with immunoSEQ multiplex PCR; in TCRdb, only in-frame clones are kept and a portion is missing. The sample yields around 130,000 clones, 70% to 90% seen once. The sequencing sample was made of PBMCs. These receptor sequences come from a boy younger than 18 in good health and CMV-seronegative. CDR3s include the opening cysteine and the closing phenylalanine or tryptophan. Each record gives: clone size, D gene, J gene, V gene, CDR3 length, CDR3 DNA, CDR3 protein. A D gene is named only where the DNA matches it firmly. Rows may omit the clone size; those that give it use once, few, many or a size class.

.,.,TRBJ2-1,TRBV30,13,TGTGCCTGGAGCGGGGGGCCCTACAATGAGCAGTTCTTC,CAWSGGPYNEQFF
few,.,TRBJ2-7,TRBV6-5,15,TGTGCCAGCAGTTACTCGGCGGACAAATCCTACGAGCAGTACTTC,CASSYSADKSYEQYF
.,TRBD1,TRBJ1-1,TRBV6-5,13,TGTGCCACCCGCAGGGGGTCGGTCACTGAAGCTTTCTTT,CATRRGSVTEAFF
.,.,TRBJ2-2,TRBV27,14,TGTGCCAGCCGCGGGGACTCAAACACCGGGGAGCTGTTTTTT,CASRGDSNTGELFF
.,.,TRBJ1-2,TRBV7-9,12,TGTTCCAGCAGCTTAGGAGGCTCTGGCTACACCTTC,CSSSLGGSGYTF
.,TRBD2,TRBJ2-7,TRBV19,14,TGTGCCAGTAGTACCCGGGGACTACCCTACGAGCAGTACTTC,CASSTRGLPYEQYF
.,.,TRBJ2-1,TRBV5-4,13,TGTGCCAGCAGCTTGACAGGTTGGGATGAGCAGTTCTTC,CASSLTGWDEQFF
.,TRBD2,TRBJ2-1,TRBV7-8,16,TGTGCCAGCAGCCCCCAGACTAGCGGGAGTGGCAATGAGCAGTTCTTC,CASSPQTSGSGNEQFF
.,.,TRBJ1-1,TRBV5-1,14,TGCGCCAGCAGCTCCCCCCGCGGGACGACTGAAGCTTTCTTT,CASSSPRGTTEAFF
.,.,TRBJ2-2,TRBV4-2,15,TGTGCCAGCAGCCAAGTTCTACAGGGCACCGGGGAGCTGTTTTTT,CASSQVLQGTGELFF
.,.,TRBJ2-4,TRBV15,14,TGTGCCACCAGCGGCGGGATAGCCAAAAACATTCAGTACTTC,CATSGGIAKNIQYF
.,.,TRBJ1-4,TRBV19,14,TGTGCCAGTAGTACATCCGGGGAAAATGAAAAACTGTTTTTT,CASSTSGENEKLFF
.,TRBD2,TRBJ2-1,TRBV27,16,TGTGCCAGCAGTGCCCTCGCGGGAGGGCACCCTAATGAGCAGTTCTTC,CASSALAGGHPNEQFF
.,TRBD1,TRBJ2-5,TRBV5-6,13,TGTGCCAGCAGCGGGGACAGCCGAGAGACCCAGTACTTC,CASSGDSRETQYF
once,TRBD1,TRBJ2-6,TRBV5-6,18,TGTGCCAGCAGCTTGAAGGGGGCCTACCCCTCTGGGGCCAACGTCCTGACTTTC,CASSLKGAYPSGANVLTF
once,.,TRBJ2-1,TRBV5-4,16,TGTGCCAGCAACAAGGCAGGGGTCGCTACAATGAGCGAGCAGTTCTTC,CASNKAGVATMSEQFF
few,TRBD2,TRBJ2-7,TRBV6-5,15,TGTGCCAGCCGGCCAATCGGCGGGAGTTCCTACGAGCAGTACTTC,CASRPIGGSSYEQYF
.,TRBD1,TRBJ1-2,TRBV6-1,15,TGTGCCAGCAGTGACCAGGGGGGCCCCAACTATGGCTACACCTTC,CASSDQGGPNYGYTF
few,TRBD1,TRBJ1-1,TRBV6-5,13,TGTGCCAGCAGATTATCAGGGGGCACTGAAGCTTTCTTT,CASRLSGGTEAFF
.,.,TRBJ2-5,TRBV5-6,13,TGTGCCAGCAGCTTAGGCAGGGAAGAGACCCAGTACTTC,CASSLGREETQYF
.,TRBD1,TRBJ1-1,TRBV19,16,TGTGCCAGTACTAACCGAGACAGGGGGATCGGCACTGAAGCTTTCTTT,CASTNRDRGIGTEAFF
.,.,TRBJ2-5,TRBV30,12,TGTGCCTGGAGATGGGGAGCAGAGACCCAGTACTTC,CAWRWGAETQYF
.,.,TRBJ1-1,TRBV7-2,15,TGTGCCAGCAGCTTACGGCAGGCATTGGGCACTGAAGCTTTCTTT,CASSLRQALGTEAFF
.,.,TRBJ2-7,TRBV14,18,TGTGCCAGCAGCCAATTCAATGTGATTAGCGGCGATACCTACGAGCAGTACTTC,CASSQFNVISGDTYEQYF
once,TRBD1,TRBJ2-1,TRBV5-1,16,TGCGCCAGCAGCGTAAAGACAGGGGGCTACGGGAATGAGCAGTTCTTC,CASSVKTGGYGNEQFF
.,.,TRBJ1-1,TRBV7-9,13,TGTGCCAGCAGCTTGGACATGAACACTGAAGCTTTCTTT,CASSLDMNTEAFF
.,TRBD2,TRBJ2-1,TRBV5-1,15,TGCGCCAGCAGCCCTAGGACTAGCGGAAACAATGAGCAGTTCTTC,CASSPRTSGNNEQFF
.,TRBD2,TRBJ2-1,TRBV6-1,15,TGTGCCAGCAGTGAAGGGACTAGCGGACACAATGAGCAGTTCTTC,CASSEGTSGHNEQFF
.,TRBD2,TRBJ2-1,TRBV4-2,17,TGTGCCAGCAGCCAGGAACCGGGACTAGCGGGAAGCAATGAGCAGTTCTTC,CASSQEPGLAGSNEQFF
.,TRBD1,TRBJ2-2,TRBV15,17,TGTGCCACCAGCAGAGATCTCACAGGGGGTCTCACCGGGGAGCTGTTTTTT,CATSRDLTGGLTGELFF
.,.,TRBJ1-1,TRBV19,15,TGTGCCAGTAGTATTTGGACGGGGGAGAGAACTGAAGCTTTCTTT,CASSIWTGERTEAFF
many,TRBD1,TRBJ2-2,TRBV6-4,14,TGTGCCAGCAGTGACACAGGGGACACCGGGGAGCTGTTTTTT,CASSDTGDTGELFF
.,.,TRBJ2-3,TRBV5-1,17,TGCGCCAGCAGCTTGGGGTTGGCGGCACTAGCCGCAGATACGCAGTATTTT,CASSLGLAALAADTQYF
.,.,TRBJ2-6,TRBV7-2,16,TGTGCCAGCAGCTTAGTATCGGGCTCTGGGGCCAACGTCCTGACTTTC,CASSLVSGSGANVLTF
.,.,TRBJ1-5,TRBV19,15,TGTGCCAGTAGTCCCCCGGGGAGAAACAATCAGCCCCAGCATTTT,CASSPPGRNNQPQHF
.,TRBD1,TRBJ2-1,TRBV5-4,15,TGTGCCAGCAGCTTAGGGCGGGACAGGGCTAATGAGCAGTTCTTC,CASSLGRDRANEQFF
.,TRBD1,TRBJ1-2,TRBV6-1,13,TGTGCCAGCACTCGGACAGGCGTTTATGGCTACACCTTC,CASTRTGVYGYTF
.,.,TRBJ2-2,TRBV11-3,17,TGTGCCAGCAGCCAGGGGGCTAGCGGAGTCAACACCGGGGAGCTGTTTTTT,CASSQGASGVNTGELFF
.,.,TRBJ2-7,TRBV18,12,TGTGCCAGCTCACCTAGAGACTACGAGCAGTACTTC,CASSPRDYEQYF
once,.,TRBJ1-6,TRBV6-1,13,TGTGCCAGCAGTGAGAGCCGGAATTCACCCCTCCACTTT,CASSESRNSPLHF
once,TRBD1,TRBJ2-2,TRBV6-5,15,TGTGCCAGCAGTTATTCGGGACAGGGGAACGGGGAGCTGTTTTTT,CASSYSGQGNGELFF
once,.,TRBJ1-5,TRBV27,15,TGTGCCAGCAGTCTGACCAGGGGAATTCGGCAGCCCCAGCATTTT,CASSLTRGIRQPQHF
.,TRBD1,TRBJ1-3,TRBV4-2,19,TGTGCCAGCAGCCAAGATGGGGCGACAGGGGGCGCGGGGGGAAACACCATATATTTT,CASSQDGATGGAGGNTIYF
.,TRBD1,TRBJ1-3,TRBV5-6,16,TGTGCCAGCAGCTTAGCGGGACAGGGTATCGGAAACACCATATATTTT,CASSLAGQGIGNTIYF
.,TRBD2,TRBJ2-1,TRBV6-1,17,TGTGCCAGCAGTGAAGCGCCCGGCGGGGGGGCAGACAATGAGCAGTTCTTC,CASSEAPGGGADNEQFF
.,.,TRBJ2-6,TRBV7-3,16,TGTGCCAGCTCCGGAGGACGGCCTGCTGGGGCCAACGTCCTGACTTTC,CASSGGRPAGANVLTF
.,TRBD2,TRBJ2-2,TRBV7-2,14,TGTGCCAGCAGCTTGCTAGCGGTCCGCGGGGAGCTGTTTTTT,CASSLLAVRGELFF
.,TRBD2,TRBJ2-1,TRBV27,15,TGTGCCAGCTGCCCCGGGACTAGCGGCCACAATGAGCAGTTCTTC,CASCPGTSGHNEQFF
.,.,TRBJ2-1,TRBV5-4,15,TGTGCCAGCGCCCTCCAAGCGGGCCCGGGGAATGAGCAGTTCTTC,CASALQAGPGNEQFF
.,.,TRBJ2-1,TRBV11-2,17,TGTGCCAGCAGCCCGCTCCGAGGAGCGAAAAGATACAATGAGCAGTTCTTC,CASSPLRGAKRYNEQFF
.,.,TRBJ2-7,TRBV19,14,TGTGCCAGTAGTATTACGGGAAGCTCCTACGAGCAGTACTTC,CASSITGSSYEQYF
.,.,TRBJ1-2,TRBV6-5,11,TGTGCCACCTTACGAGGCTATGGCTACCCCTTC,CATLRGYGYPF
once,TRBD1,TRBJ2-7,TRBV5-1,18,TGCGCCAGCAGCGGATCCCGGGACAGGGTACGGTCTTTCTACGAGCAGTACTTC,CASSGSRDRVRSFYEQYF
once,TRBD1,TRBJ1-2,TRBV30,12,TGTGCCTGGAGTTGGACAGGGTACGGCTACCCCTTC,CAWSWTGYGYPF
.,.,TRBJ2-4,TRBV5-1,16,TGCGCCAGCAGCCCCGGACAGCTACTAGCCAAAAACATTCAGTACTTC,CASSPGQLLAKNIQYF
.,TRBD2,TRBJ2-1,TRBV19,13,TGTGCCAGTAGTATTACTAGCGGGATTGAGCAGTTCTTC,CASSITSGIEQFF
.,TRBD1,TRBJ2-7,TRBV9,14,TGTGCCAGCAGCGAGGGGACAGGGGCCTTAAGGCAGTACTTC,CASSEGTGALRQYF